This TCR beta chain comes out of a study of cytomegalovirus exposure and HLA in healthy donors. The wider study: Samples from HLA-typed donors yielded around 79 million unique TCRs in an early data release. Regarding the study as a whole: Donor immune exposure was known only as CMV serostatus.

Looked up from germline, CDR1 is SGHRS and CDR2 is YFSETQ. V lost 4 bases, J lost 1 base, and 7 bases stayed unmatched. The CDR3 totals 15 residues. On this clone itself: Antigen: not known.

This PCR relied on a set of 60 Vbeta primers and 13 Jbeta primers. Sequencing was performed with immunoSEQ multiplex PCR; in TCRdb, only in-frame clones are kept and a portion is missing. The data show roughly 120,000 clones, just under 70% seen once. The TCR was taken from a woman in her 70s in good health and CMV-seropositive. Sequenced: PBMCs. V usage is TRBV5-1 and J usage is TRBJ1-1; 7 positions agree with TRBD1. For the CDR3, the DNA is TGCGCCAGCAGCCTGGGGGGGACAGAGAACACTGAAGCTTTCTTT. It codes for CASSLGGTENTEAFF.